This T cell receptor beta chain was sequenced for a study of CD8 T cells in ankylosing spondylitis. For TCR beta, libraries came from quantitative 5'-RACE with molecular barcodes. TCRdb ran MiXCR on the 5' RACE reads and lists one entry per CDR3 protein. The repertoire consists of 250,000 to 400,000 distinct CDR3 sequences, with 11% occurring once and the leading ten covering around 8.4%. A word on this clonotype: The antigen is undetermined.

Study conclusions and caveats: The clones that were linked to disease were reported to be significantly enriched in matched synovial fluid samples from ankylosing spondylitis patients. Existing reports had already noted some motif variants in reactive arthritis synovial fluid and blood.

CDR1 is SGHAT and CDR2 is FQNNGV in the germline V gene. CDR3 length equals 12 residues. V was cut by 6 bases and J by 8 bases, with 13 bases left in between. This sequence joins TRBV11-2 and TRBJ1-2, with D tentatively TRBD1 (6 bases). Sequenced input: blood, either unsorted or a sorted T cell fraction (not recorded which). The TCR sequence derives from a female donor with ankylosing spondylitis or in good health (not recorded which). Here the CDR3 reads CASRRGGLGYTF. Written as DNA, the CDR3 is TGTGCCAGCAGGAGGGGGGGGTTGGGCTACACCTTC.